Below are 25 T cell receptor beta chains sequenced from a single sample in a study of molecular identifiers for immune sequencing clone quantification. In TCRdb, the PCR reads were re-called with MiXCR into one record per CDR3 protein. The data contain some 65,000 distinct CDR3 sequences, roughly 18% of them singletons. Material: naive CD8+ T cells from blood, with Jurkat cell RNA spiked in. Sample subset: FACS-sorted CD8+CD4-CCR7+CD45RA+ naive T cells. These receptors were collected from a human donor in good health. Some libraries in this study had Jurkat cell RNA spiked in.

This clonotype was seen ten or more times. CDR3 sequence: CASSLKGNYGYTF. DNA of the CDR3: TGTGCCAGCAGTTTAAAGGGGAACTATGGCTACACCTTC. This chain joins TRBV2 and TRBJ1-2; possibly TRBD1 for D (5 bases). The CDR3 covers 13 residues. Germline V CDR1 and CDR2: SNHLY, FYNNEI. V lost 5 bases to trimming and J lost 2 bases, with 9 bases between them.

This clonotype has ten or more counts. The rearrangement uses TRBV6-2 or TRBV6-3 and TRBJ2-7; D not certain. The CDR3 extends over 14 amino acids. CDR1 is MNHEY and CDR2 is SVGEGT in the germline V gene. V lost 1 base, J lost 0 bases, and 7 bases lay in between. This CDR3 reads CASSYFGPSYEQYF. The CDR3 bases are TGTGCCAGCAGTTACTTCGGGCCCTCCTACGAGCAGTACTTC.

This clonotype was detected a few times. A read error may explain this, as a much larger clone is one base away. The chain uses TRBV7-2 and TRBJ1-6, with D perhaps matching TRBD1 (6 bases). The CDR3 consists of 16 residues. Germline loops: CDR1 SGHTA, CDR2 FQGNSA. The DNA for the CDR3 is TGTGCCGGCAGCTCAACACAGGGATTACTTAATTCACCCCTCCACTTT. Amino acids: CAGSSTQGLLNSPLHF.

The CDR3 DNA follows: TGTGCCAGCAGTTTAATCGGGACAGGGGGCCAAGAGACCCAGTACTTC. Translation: CASSLIGTGGQETQYF. This chain joins TRBV27 and TRBJ2-5, with 11 bases fitting TRBD1. V gave up 2 bases and J gave up 1 base; unmatched junction bases: 3. Germline V CDR1 and CDR2: MNHEY, SMNVEV (reference sequence). This CDR3 spans 16 amino acids.

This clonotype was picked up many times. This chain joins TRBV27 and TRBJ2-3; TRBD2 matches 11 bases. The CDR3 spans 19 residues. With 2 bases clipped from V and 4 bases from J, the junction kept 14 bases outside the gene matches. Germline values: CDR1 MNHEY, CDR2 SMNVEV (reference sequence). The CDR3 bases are TGTGCCAGCAGTTTAGGTACTAGCGGGAGAGGTTGGAGCGCAGATACGCAGTATTTT. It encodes CASSLGTSGRGWSADTQYF.

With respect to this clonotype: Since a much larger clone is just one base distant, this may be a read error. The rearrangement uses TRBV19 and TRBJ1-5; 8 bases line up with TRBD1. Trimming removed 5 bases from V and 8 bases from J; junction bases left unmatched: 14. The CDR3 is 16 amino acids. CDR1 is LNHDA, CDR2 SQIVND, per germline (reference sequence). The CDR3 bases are TGTGCCAGTAGTGCAGTTCTTGCAGGGGGCATTGAGCCCCAGCATTTT. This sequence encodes CASSAVLAGGIEPQHF.

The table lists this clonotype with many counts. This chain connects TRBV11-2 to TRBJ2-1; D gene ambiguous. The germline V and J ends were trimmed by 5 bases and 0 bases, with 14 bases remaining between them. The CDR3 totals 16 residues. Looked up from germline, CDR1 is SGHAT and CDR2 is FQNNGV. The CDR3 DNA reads TGTGCCAGCAGCCACCACTCCGTGAGCTCCTACAATGAGCAGTTCTTC. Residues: CASSHHSVSSYNEQFF.

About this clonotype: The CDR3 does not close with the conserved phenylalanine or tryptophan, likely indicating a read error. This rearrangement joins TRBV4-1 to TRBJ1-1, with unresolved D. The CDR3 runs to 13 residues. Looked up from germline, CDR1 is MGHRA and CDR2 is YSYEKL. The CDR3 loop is CTSSQEKNTEAFL. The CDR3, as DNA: TGCACCAGCAGCCAAGAGAAGAACACTGAAGCTTTCCTT.

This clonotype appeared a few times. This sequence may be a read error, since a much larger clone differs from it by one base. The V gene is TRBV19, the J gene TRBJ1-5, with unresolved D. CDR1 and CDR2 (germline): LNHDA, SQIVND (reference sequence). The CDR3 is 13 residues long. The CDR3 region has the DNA TGTGCCAGTAGCGAGACCCCCGGCCAGCCCCCGCATTTT. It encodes CASSETPGQPPHF.

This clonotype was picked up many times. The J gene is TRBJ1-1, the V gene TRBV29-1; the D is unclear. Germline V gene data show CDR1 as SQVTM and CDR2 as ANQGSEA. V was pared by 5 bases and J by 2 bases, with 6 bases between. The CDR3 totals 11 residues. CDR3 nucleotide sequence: TGCAGCGTTTCAGCCAACACTGAAGCTTTCTTT. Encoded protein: CSVSANTEAFF.

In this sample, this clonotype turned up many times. CDR3 coding DNA: TGTGCCAGCAGCTTTTACATGTCGAGGGGGGCCCGAGAGTACGAGCAGTACTTC. Protein: CASSFYMSRGAREYEQYF. The chain combines TRBV7-2 with TRBJ2-7; D tentatively reads TRBD1 or TRBD2 (6 bases each). There are 18 residues in the CDR3. Trimming left V 3 bases short and J 4 bases short, with 25 bases between. Germline CDR1 and CDR2: SGHTA and FQGNSA.

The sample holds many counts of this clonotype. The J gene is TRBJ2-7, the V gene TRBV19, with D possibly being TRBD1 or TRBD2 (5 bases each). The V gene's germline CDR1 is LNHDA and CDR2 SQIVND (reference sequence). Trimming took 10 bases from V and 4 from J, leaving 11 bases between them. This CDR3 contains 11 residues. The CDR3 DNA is TGTGCCACCCAGAGGGGTTACGAGCAGTACTTC. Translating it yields CATQRGYEQYF.

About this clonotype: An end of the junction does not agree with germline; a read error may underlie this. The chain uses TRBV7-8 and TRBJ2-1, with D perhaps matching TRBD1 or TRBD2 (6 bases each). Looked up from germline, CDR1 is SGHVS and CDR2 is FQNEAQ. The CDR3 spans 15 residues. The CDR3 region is CTSSSVGGGYNEQLF. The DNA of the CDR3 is TGTACCAGCAGCTCAGTCGGGGGCGGCTACAATGAGCAGCTCTTC.

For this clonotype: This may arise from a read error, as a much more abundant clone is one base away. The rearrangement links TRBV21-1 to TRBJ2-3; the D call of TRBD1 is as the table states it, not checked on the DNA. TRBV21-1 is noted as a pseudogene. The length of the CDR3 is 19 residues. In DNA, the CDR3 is TGTGCCAGCAGCGCTCAAGTGGGATCACAGGGGGCGGGTGGTCATACGCGGTATTTT. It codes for CASSAQVGSQGAGGHTRYF.

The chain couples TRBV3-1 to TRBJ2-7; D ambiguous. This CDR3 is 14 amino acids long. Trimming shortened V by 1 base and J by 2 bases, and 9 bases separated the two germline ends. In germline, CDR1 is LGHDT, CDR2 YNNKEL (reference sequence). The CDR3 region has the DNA TGTGCCAGCAGCCAAGCCAGCGAGGCCTACGAGCAGTACTTC. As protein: CASSQASEAYEQYF.

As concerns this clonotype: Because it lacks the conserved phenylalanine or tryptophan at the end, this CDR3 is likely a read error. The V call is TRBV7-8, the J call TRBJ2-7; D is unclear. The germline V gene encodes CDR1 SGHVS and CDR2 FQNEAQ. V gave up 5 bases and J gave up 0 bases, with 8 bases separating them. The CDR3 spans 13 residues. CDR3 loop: CASSQASSYEQYL. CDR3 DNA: TGTGCCAGCAGCCAAGCTAGCTCCTACGAGCAGTACCTC.

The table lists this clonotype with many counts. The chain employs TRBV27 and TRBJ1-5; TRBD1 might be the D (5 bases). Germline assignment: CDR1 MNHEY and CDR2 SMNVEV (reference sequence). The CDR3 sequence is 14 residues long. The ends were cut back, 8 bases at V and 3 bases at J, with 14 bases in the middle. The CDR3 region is CASRKSGDNQPQHF. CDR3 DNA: TGTGCCAGCCGAAAATCGGGGGACAATCAGCCCCAGCATTTT.

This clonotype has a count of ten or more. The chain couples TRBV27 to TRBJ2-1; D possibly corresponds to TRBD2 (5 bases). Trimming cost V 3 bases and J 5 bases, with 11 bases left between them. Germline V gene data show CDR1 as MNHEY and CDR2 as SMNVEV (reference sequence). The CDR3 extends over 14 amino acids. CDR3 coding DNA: TGTGCCAGCAGTTTCACAAGCGGCCACAATGAGCAGTTCTTC. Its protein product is CASSFTSGHNEQFF.

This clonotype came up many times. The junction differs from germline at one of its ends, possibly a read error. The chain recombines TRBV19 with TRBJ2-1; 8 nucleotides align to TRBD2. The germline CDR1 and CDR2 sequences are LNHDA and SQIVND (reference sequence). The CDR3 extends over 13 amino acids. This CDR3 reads CVSSIGLAGEQFF. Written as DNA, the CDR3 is TGTGTCAGTAGTATTGGACTAGCCGGTGAGCAGTTCTTC.

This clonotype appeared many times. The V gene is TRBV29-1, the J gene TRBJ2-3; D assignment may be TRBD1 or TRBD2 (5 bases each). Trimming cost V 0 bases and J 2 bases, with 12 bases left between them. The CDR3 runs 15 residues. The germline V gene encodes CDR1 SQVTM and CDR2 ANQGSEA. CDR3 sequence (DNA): TGCAGCGTTGAAGAAGTTTTTGGGACCACAGATACGCAGTATTTT. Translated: CSVEEVFGTTDTQYF.

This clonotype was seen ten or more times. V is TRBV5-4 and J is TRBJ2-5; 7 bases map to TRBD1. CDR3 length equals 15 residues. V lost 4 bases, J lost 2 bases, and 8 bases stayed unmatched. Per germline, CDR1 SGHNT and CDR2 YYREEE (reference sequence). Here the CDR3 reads CASSLLAGGQETQYF. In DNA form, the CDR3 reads TGTGCCAGCAGCCTATTGGCAGGGGGACAAGAGACCCAGTACTTC.

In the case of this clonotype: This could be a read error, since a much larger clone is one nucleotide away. The CDR3 here is CATSILRDAGGYGYTF. CDR3 coding DNA: TGTGCCACCAGCATACTCAGGGACGCCGGCGGCTATGGCTACACCTTC. The V and J genes are TRBV15 and TRBJ1-2, with D maybe TRBD1 (5 bases). Germline-derived CDR1 and CDR2 are LNHNV and YYDKDF (reference sequence). V lost 4 bases and J lost 4, with 19 bases in between. This CDR3 comprises 16 residues.

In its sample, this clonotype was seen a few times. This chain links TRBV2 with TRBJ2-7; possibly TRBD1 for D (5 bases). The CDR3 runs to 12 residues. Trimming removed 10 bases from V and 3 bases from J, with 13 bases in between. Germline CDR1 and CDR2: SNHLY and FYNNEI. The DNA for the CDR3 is TGTGCCACCGAGGACAATCGCTACGAGCAGTACTTC. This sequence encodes CATEDNRYEQYF.

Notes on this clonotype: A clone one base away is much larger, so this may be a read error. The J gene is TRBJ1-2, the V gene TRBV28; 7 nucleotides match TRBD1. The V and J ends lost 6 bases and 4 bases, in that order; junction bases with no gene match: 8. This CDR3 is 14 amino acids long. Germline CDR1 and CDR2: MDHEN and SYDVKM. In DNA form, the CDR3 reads TGTGCCAGCAGGGGACAGAGGGGGGTCTATGGCTACACCTTC. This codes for CASRGQRGVYGYTF.

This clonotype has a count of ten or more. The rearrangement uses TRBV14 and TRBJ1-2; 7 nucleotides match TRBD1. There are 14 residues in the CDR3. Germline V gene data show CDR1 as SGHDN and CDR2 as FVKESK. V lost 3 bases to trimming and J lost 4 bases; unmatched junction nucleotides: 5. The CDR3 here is CASSHQSGGYGYTF. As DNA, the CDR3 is TGTGCCAGCAGCCATCAATCAGGGGGCTATGGCTACACCTTC.